Listed below are T cell receptor beta chains from one sample, sequenced in a study of PD-L1 blockade in urothelial cancer. Clones were read by immunoSEQ multiplex PCR, and TCRdb kept only the in-frame ones, dropping some. The sample contains about 72,000 clones, 80% to 85% of which appear only once. The sequencing here drew on PBMCs, taken around atezolizumab (anti-PD-L1) treatment. The receptor source for this set is a man between 70 and 80 years old with urothelial cancer. Each CDR3 is given with its conserved first and last residue. A D gene is named only where the DNA matches it firmly. Clone size is given for some rows only: seen once, a few or many times, or a class if the clone is expanded.

CDR3	DNA	V	D	size	J
CASSFGGPDTQYF	TGTGCCAGCAGTTTCGGGGGACCGGATACGCAGTATTTT	TRBV28	-	-	TRBJ2-3
CASFGQGPFSGANVLTF	TGCGCCAGTTTCGGACAGGGCCCCTTCTCTGGGGCCAACGTCCTGACTTTC	TRBV5-1	TRBD1	-	TRBJ2-6
CASSMFLAGSNEQYF	TGTGCCAGTAGTATGTTCCTAGCGGGAAGTAACGAGCAGTACTTC	TRBV19	TRBD2	once	TRBJ2-7
CASSLATESAEQFF	TGCGCCAGCAGCTTGGCCACGGAGAGCGCTGAGCAGTTCTTC	TRBV5-1	-	once	TRBJ2-1
CASQGSGPEQYF	TGCGCCAGCCAGGGTAGTGGGCCTGAGCAGTACTTC	TRBV5-1	-	-	TRBJ2-7
CASSPVRSHGGNEQFF	TGTGCCAGCTCACCGGTGCGTTCCCATGGCGGCAATGAGCAGTTCTTC	TRBV18	-	-	TRBJ2-1
CATSSRGASNYGYTF	TGTGCCACCAGCAGCCGGGGGGCATCGAACTATGGCTACACCTTC	TRBV15	-	-	TRBJ1-2
CASSKLAGEQFF	TGTGCCAGCAGCAAGCTGGCGGGAGAGCAGTTCTTC	TRBV7-9	-	-	TRBJ2-1
CASAQETEAFF	TGCGCCAGCGCCCAAGAGACTGAAGCTTTCTTT	TRBV5-1	-	-	TRBJ1-1
CASSLGPRATNEKLFF	TGCGCCAGCAGCTTGGGGCCGAGGGCAACTAATGAAAAACTGTTTTTT	TRBV5-1	-	-	TRBJ1-4
CASSPDRGSTEAFF	TGCGCCAGCAGTCCCGACAGGGGTAGCACTGAAGCTTTCTTT	TRBV10-1	TRBD1	-	TRBJ1-1
CAIRAISGSRNEQFF	TGTGCCATCAGGGCAATTAGCGGGAGTCGAAATGAGCAGTTCTTC	TRBV10-3	TRBD2	-	TRBJ2-1
CAWRGRSYEQYF	TGTGCCTGGAGAGGGAGAAGCTACGAGCAGTACTTC	TRBV30	-	-	TRBJ2-7
CASSEAPGGGQPQHF	TGTGCCAGCAGTGAAGCACCCGGGGGGGGGCAGCCCCAGCATTTT	TRBV6-1	-	once	TRBJ1-5
CASSTDSANQPQHF	TGTGCCAGTAGTACGGACAGTGCCAATCAGCCCCAGCATTTT	TRBV19	-	-	TRBJ1-5
CASSLQTGGDYGYTF	TGTGCCAGCAGCCTACAGACAGGGGGGGACTATGGCTACACCTTC	TRBV28	TRBD1	-	TRBJ1-2
CASSSYTDTQYF	TGTGCCAGCAGCTCTTACACAGATACGCAGTATTTT	TRBV7-8	-	-	TRBJ2-3
CAANRGGNTEAFF	TGTGCCGCGAACCGGGGGGGGAACACTGAAGCTTTCTTT	TRBV30	-	-	TRBJ1-1
CASSITLWRESYNEQFF	TGTGCCAGCAGCATAACTCTCTGGCGGGAGTCGTACAATGAGCAGTTCTTC	TRBV11-2	TRBD2	-	TRBJ2-1
CASSPLIGETQYF	TGCGCCAGCAGCCCCTTAATTGGCGAGACCCAGTACTTC	TRBV10-2	-	-	TRBJ2-5
CASSARTSGRHPSRGTGELFF	TGTGCCAGTAGTGCCCGGACTAGCGGGAGGCACCCCTCCCGAGGCACCGGGGAGCTGTTTTTT	TRBV19	TRBD2	-	TRBJ2-2
CASSENPPGGYTF	TGTGCCAGCAGTGAAAACCCCCCCGGTGGCTACACCTTC	TRBV25-1	-	-	TRBJ1-2
CASSHGTGSTTDTQYF	TGCGCCAGCAGCCATGGGACAGGGTCAACGACAGATACGCAGTATTTT	TRBV5-1	TRBD1	few	TRBJ2-3
CASSLRASGTPETQYF	TGTGCCAGCAGCCTACGCGCGAGCGGGACCCCTGAGACCCAGTACTTC	TRBV7-3	TRBD2	-	TRBJ2-5
CASRGTGTGNTIYF	TGTGCCAGCAGGGGGACAGGGACAGGAAACACCATATATTTT	TRBV6-5	TRBD1	-	TRBJ1-3
CASSSGTGEVWYF	TGCGCCAGCAGCTCTGGGACAGGGGAGGTTTGGTACTTC	TRBV5-1	TRBD1	once	TRBJ2-4
CAISSGSLETQYF	TGTGCCATCTCCAGCGGGAGTTTGGAGACCCAGTACTTC	TRBV10-3	TRBD2	-	TRBJ2-5
CASSSTGGPQPQHF	TGTGCCAGCAGCAGTACAGGGGGGCCTCAGCCCCAGCATTTT	TRBV6-1	TRBD1	-	TRBJ1-5
CASSLIALNEQFF	TGTGCCAGCAGTTTAATAGCACTTAATGAGCAGTTCTTC	TRBV28	-	once	TRBJ2-1
CASSLIAGGFSNEQFF	TGTGCCAGCAGCTTAATAGCGGGAGGCTTTTCCAATGAGCAGTTCTTC	TRBV13	TRBD2	-	TRBJ2-1
CASSLGAGESTDTQYF	TGTGCCAGCAGCTTAGGGGCAGGGGAATCCACAGATACGCAGTATTTT	TRBV11-2	-	-	TRBJ2-3
CASSLDGRPYNEQFF	TGTGCCAGCAGCTTAGACGGGAGACCCTACAATGAGCAGTTCTTC	TRBV7-9	-	-	TRBJ2-1
CAISASGANSPLHF	TGTGCCATCAGTGCCTCAGGGGCCAATTCACCCCTCCACTTT	TRBV10-3	-	-	TRBJ1-6
CASRPSGSTDTQYF	TGTGCCAGCAGACCTAGCGGGAGCACAGATACGCAGTATTTT	TRBV6-6	TRBD2	-	TRBJ2-3
CASRSIYEQYF	TGTGCCAGCCGCAGTATCTACGAGCAGTACTTC	TRBV28	-	-	TRBJ2-7
CASSPGGRDTGELFF	TGCGCCAGCAGCCCGGGGGGCCGCGACACCGGGGAGCTGTTTTTT	TRBV5-1	-	-	TRBJ2-2
CASSSLDSNQPQHF	TGTGCCAGCAGTTCGTTAGATAGCAATCAGCCCCAGCATTTT	TRBV27	-	-	TRBJ1-5
CASSFRTSGGQETQYF	TGTGCCAGCAGCTTCCGGACTAGCGGAGGCCAAGAGACCCAGTACTTC	TRBV11-2	TRBD2	-	TRBJ2-5
CASIQTGGSYNEQFF	TGTGCCAGTATCCAAACAGGGGGCTCCTACAATGAGCAGTTCTTC	TRBV19	TRBD1	-	TRBJ2-1
CAWSVQGVRSTDTQYF	TGTGCCTGGAGTGTACAGGGGGTAAGGAGCACAGATACGCAGTATTTT	TRBV30	TRBD1	-	TRBJ2-3
CASSPVPSSTGELFF	TGTGCCAGCAGCCCGGTTCCAAGCTCCACCGGGGAGCTGTTTTTT	TRBV5-4	-	once	TRBJ2-2
CASSEMGGIRTYEQYF	TGTGCCAGCAGTGAAATGGGGGGTATCCGAACCTACGAGCAGTACTTC	TRBV2	-	-	TRBJ2-7
CASSEVLAGRWYEQYF	TGTGCCAGCAGTGAAGTGCTAGCGGGAAGGTGGTACGAGCAGTACTTC	TRBV6-1	TRBD2	-	TRBJ2-7
CASSERRDTQYF	TGCGCCAGCAGTGAGAGGAGGGATACGCAGTATTTT	TRBV10-2	-	-	TRBJ2-3
CASSYTSGRTYGYTF	TGTGCCAGCAGTTACACATCAGGGCGTACATATGGCTACACCTTC	TRBV6-5	-	-	TRBJ1-2
CSVAFSGSFTDTQYF	TGCAGCGTTGCATTTAGCGGGAGCTTCACAGATACGCAGTATTTT	TRBV29-1	TRBD2	-	TRBJ2-3
CASRERTSPNQPQHF	TGTGCCAGTAGGGAAAGGACTTCCCCTAATCAGCCCCAGCATTTT	TRBV19	-	-	TRBJ1-5
CAWRTTGTGGTQYF	TGTGCCTGGAGGACTACAGGGACAGGCGGGACCCAGTACTTC	TRBV30	TRBD1	-	TRBJ2-5
CASSVGGSGKETQYF	TGTGCCAGCAGCGTAGGTGGTAGCGGGAAGGAGACCCAGTACTTC	TRBV9	TRBD2	-	TRBJ2-5
CASRGGLAGVYFYEQYF	TGTGCCAGCAGGGGAGGGCTAGCGGGAGTATATTTTTACGAGCAGTACTTC	TRBV28	TRBD2	-	TRBJ2-7
CASSYSGTSGRIVDTQYF	TGTGCCAGCAGCTATTCCGGGACTAGCGGGAGAATAGTAGATACGCAGTATTTT	TRBV9	TRBD2	once	TRBJ2-3